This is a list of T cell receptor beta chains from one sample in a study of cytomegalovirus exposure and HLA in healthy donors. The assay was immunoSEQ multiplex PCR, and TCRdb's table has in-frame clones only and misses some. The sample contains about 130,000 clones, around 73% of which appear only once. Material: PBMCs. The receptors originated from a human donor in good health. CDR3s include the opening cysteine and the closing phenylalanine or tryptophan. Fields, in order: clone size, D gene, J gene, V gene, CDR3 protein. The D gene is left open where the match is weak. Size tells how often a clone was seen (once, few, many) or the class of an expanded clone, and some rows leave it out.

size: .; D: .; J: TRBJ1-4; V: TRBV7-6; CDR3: CASSLNRGSEKLFF
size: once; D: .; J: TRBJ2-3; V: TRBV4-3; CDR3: CASSQVRGDDTDTQYF
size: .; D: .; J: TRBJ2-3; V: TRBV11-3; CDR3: CASSLGGPRTSTQYF
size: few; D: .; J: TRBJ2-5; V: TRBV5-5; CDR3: CASSLRGRRETQYF
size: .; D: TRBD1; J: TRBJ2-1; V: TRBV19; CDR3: CATKKARDRTYNEQFF
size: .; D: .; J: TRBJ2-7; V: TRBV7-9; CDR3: CSSSLAARGSEQYF
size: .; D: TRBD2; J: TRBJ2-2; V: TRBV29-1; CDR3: CSVGGGLAGPGELFF
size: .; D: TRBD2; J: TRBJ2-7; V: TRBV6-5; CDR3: CASSYGAGVTYEQYF
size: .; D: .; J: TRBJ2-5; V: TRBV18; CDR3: CASSPPGETQYF
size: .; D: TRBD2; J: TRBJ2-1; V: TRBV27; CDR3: CASSPGLAGVNEQFF
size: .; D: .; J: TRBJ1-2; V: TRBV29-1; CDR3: CSATWGRMNGYTF
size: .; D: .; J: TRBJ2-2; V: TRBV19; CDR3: CASSPPGTIGELFF
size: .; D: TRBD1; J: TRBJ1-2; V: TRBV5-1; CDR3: CASSQNQGADGYTF
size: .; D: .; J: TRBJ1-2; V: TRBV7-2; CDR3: CASSLGSLSGGYTF
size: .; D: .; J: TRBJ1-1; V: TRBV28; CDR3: CASSLDKNTEAFF
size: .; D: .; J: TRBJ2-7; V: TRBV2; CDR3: CASSPDKSYEQYF
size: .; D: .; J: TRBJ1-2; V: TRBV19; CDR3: CASSLTANYGYTF
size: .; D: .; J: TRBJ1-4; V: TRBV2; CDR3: CASRPGTRELFF
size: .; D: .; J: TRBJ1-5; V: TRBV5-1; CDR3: CASSPEGGQPQHF
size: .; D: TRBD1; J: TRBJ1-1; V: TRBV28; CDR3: CASSLSSRGAGAFF
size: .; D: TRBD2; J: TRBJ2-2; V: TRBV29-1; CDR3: CSVEGVAGAHTGELFF
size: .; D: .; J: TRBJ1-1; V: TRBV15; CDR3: CATSPRNRVNTEAFF
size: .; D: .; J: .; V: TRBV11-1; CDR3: CASSLRDRLYEQYF
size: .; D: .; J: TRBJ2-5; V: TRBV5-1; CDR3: CASSFGGRETQYF
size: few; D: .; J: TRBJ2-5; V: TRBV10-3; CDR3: CAISTLETQYF
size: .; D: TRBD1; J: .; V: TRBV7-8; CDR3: CASSLTGGIYEQYF
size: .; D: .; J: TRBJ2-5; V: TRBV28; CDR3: CASSFREMAGETQYF
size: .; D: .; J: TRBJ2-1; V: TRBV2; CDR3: CASRYLSGDNEQFF
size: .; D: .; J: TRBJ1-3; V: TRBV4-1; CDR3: CASSQTGSGNTIYF
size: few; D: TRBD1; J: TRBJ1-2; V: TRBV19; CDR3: CASSSTGGNYGYTF
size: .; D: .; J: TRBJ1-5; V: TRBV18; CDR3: CASSPGGLKPQHF
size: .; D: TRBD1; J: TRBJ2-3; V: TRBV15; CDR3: CATSSGTGELVGTDTQYF